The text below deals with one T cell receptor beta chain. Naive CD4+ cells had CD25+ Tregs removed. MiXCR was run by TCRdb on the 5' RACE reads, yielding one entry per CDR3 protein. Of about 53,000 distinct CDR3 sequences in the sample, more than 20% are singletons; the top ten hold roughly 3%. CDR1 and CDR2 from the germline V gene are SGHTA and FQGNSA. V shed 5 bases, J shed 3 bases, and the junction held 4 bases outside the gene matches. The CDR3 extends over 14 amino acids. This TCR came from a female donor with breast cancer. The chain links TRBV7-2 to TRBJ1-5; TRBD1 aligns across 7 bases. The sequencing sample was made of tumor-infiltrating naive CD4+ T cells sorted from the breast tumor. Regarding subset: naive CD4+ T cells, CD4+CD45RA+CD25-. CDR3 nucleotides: TGTGCCAGCAGCCGACAGGGTATCAATCAGCCCCAGCATTTT. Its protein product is CASSRQGINQPQHF.